This TCR beta chain is from a study of regulatory T cells in long-lasting Graves disease. The CDR3 runs 16 residues. Germline V gives CDR1 SGHTA, CDR2 FQGNSA. The V and J ends lost 7 bases and 1 base, in that order; junction bases with no gene match: 9. This clonotype occurred many times. For TCR beta, libraries came from iRepertoire HTBI primers and Arm-PCR of CDR3 regions. TCRdb reprocessed the multiplex PCR reads with MiXCR, giving one entry per CDR3 protein. Of roughly 420,000 distinct CDR3 sequences in the sample, approximately 16% are singletons; the top ten hold over 8.5%. Sample time point: newly diagnosed GD, antithyroid drugs for less than 3 months. TCR sequences were obtained from RNA taken from PBMCs. These data were likewise used in another study, on T cells in Graves' hyperthyroidism and ophthalmopathy. This second study says: Most thyroid-expanded clonotypes above 0.001 were also found in blood.

The specimen comprised peripheral blood mononuclear cells (PBMCs), sampled at new diagnosis, from a patient treated with antithyroid drugs. The V gene is TRBV7-2, the J gene TRBJ2-1, with 8 bases fitting TRBD2. The TCR comes from a woman in her thirties with Graves disease. The CDR3 protein is CASTNERGRSYNEQFF. CDR3 coding DNA: TGTGCCAGCACCAACGAGCGCGGGAGGTCCTACAATGAGCAGTTCTTC.